These 32 T cell receptor beta chains came from one sample sequenced in a study of T-cell memory formation after mild COVID-19 (dated by TCRdb to the early 2020s). Library preparation was by 5' RACE. The instrument was an Illumina NovaSeq 6000. TCRdb reran the public reads through fastp at Q25 and MiXCR, keeping productive beta chains. Every distinct CDR3 protein forms one entry, paired with its most common genes and DNA. The sample table contains some 290,000 distinct CDR3 sequences; only one count was recorded for about 17% of them. In total, the top ten clones hold more than 20% of the sample. The sample taken for sequencing was PBMCs or a T cell subset sorted from them (not recorded which). The origin of the receptors is a young man who had mild COVID-19 (a few samples of this study predate the infection). The sample titles of this study are shuffled in the database, so cell type and time point are left out; the donor was told from shared clones.

In its sample, this clonotype was seen a few times. V and J are TRBV5-1 and TRBJ1-5; D may be TRBD1 (5 bases). Trimming took 4 bases from V and 0 from J, leaving 11 bases between them. The CDR3 is 15 residues long. The V gene's germline CDR1 is SGHRS and CDR2 YFSETQ. The CDR3, as DNA: TGCGCCAGCAGCCCCGGGGCAGATAGCAATCAGCCCCAGCATTTT. Translation gives CASSPGADSNQPQHF. Drawing the rest from reference TRBV5-1 and TRBJ1-5, the complete variable domain is KAGVTQTPRYLIKTRGQQVTLSCSPISGHRSVSWYQQTPGQGLQFLFEYFSETQRNKGNFPGRFSGRQFSNSRSEMNVSTLELGDSALYLCASSPGADSNQPQHFGDGTRLSIL.

This clonotype has just a few counts. CDR3 sequence (DNA): TGTGCCAGCAGTCCGGGCAGGGGAGCTTCACCCCTCCACTTT. It codes for CASSPGRGASPLHF. This chain connects TRBV14 to TRBJ1-6, with a weak D call TRBD1 (6 bases). Germline V lookup: CDR1 SGHDN, CDR2 FVKESK. The CDR3 contains 14 residues. The V end lost 6 bases, the J end lost 9 bases, and 15 bases lay between the germline ends.

This chain joins TRBV6-5 and TRBJ1-1; D perhaps matches TRBD1 (6 bases). Trimming removed 10 bases from V and 4 bases from J, with 13 bases in between. The CDR3 has 12 amino acids. In germline, CDR1 is MNHEY, CDR2 SVGAGI. The CDR3: CATHEGGTEAFF. CDR3 sequence (DNA): TGTGCCACGCACGAAGGGGGCACTGAAGCTTTCTTT.

The CDR3 sequence is CASRSTGGVGTEAFF. DNA of the CDR3: TGTGCCAGCAGGTCTACAGGGGGCGTTGGGACTGAAGCTTTCTTT. This chain links TRBV6-5 with TRBJ1-1; 9 bases align to TRBD1. The CDR3 is 15 residues long. The germline V gene has CDR1 MNHEY and CDR2 SVGAGI. After removal of 6 bases from V and 5 bases from J, the junction contained 10 bases not matched to a gene.

This clonotype was counted a few times. V and J are TRBV20-1 and TRBJ1-1; 7 bases are shared with TRBD1. The CDR3 contains 13 residues. CDR1 DFQATT and CDR2 SNEGSKA come from the germline V gene (reference sequence). The trim removed 2 bases at V and 10 bases at J, leaving 10 bases unmatched. The CDR3 DNA reads TGCAGTGCTAGACTGATACAGGGGCGCCGAGCTTTCTTT. Protein product: CSARLIQGRRAFF.

This clonotype was detected ten times or more. The CDR3 DNA follows: TGTGCCAGCAGCCAGAGGCGGGGGGGCCAAACAGATACGCAGTATTTT. This gives the protein CASSQRRGGQTDTQYF. This sequence joins TRBV7-9 and TRBJ2-3; TRBD2 matches 9 bases. The V gene end was trimmed by 5 bases and the J gene end by 3 bases; junction bases not matched to a gene: 9. There are 16 residues in the CDR3. CDR1 SEHNR and CDR2 FQNEAQ come from the germline V gene (reference sequence).

This clonotype has at least ten counts. The chain recombines TRBV28 with TRBJ2-4; D gene unclear. The germline V gene has CDR1 MDHEN and CDR2 SYDVKM. The ends were cut back, 6 bases at V and 6 bases at J, with 18 bases in the middle. The CDR3 consists of 15 residues. In DNA form, the CDR3 reads TGTGCCAGCAGACCCCACGCGGTACCTGGAAACATTCAGTACTTC. It translates to CASRPHAVPGNIQYF. Complete variable domain (other parts from reference TRBV28 and TRBJ2-4): DVKVTQSSRYLVKRTGEKVFLECVQDMDHENMFWYRQDPGLGLRLIYFSYDVKMKEKGDIPEGYSVSREKKERFSLILESASTNQTSMYLCASRPHAVPGNIQYFGAGTRLSVL.

This clonotype was counted only a few times. The chain combines TRBV6-5 with TRBJ2-2; possibly TRBD1 for D (6 bases). The CDR3 covers 18 residues. CDR1 and CDR2 (germline): MNHEY, SVGAGI. With 2 bases removed from V and 7 bases from J, the gap between germline ends came to 23 bases. The CDR3 reads CASSYSAPAGTRGGELFF. The CDR3 coding sequence is TGTGCCAGCAGTTACAGTGCCCCCGCCGGGACCAGGGGCGGGGAGCTGTTTTTT.

The J gene is TRBJ1-6, the V gene TRBV3-1, with 11 bases fitting TRBD1. V lost 5 bases and J lost 7; bases outside the gene matches: 4. This CDR3 contains 15 residues. Per the germline V gene, CDR1 is LGHDT and CDR2 is YNNKEL (reference sequence). The CDR3 sequence is CASSGRTGGNSPLHF. In DNA form, the CDR3 reads TGTGCCAGCAGCGGACGGACAGGGGGCAATTCACCCCTCCACTTT.

This clonotype appeared a few times. V gene TRBV20-1 combines with J gene TRBJ1-1, with 8 bases that match TRBD1. Looked up from germline, CDR1 is DFQATT and CDR2 is SNEGSKA (reference sequence). The CDR3 is 15 amino acids. Losses at the gene ends were 6 bases for V and 3 bases for J; bases not matched to a gene: 12. The CDR3 loop is CSATRQGRVHTEAFF. CDR3 sequence (DNA): TGCAGTGCCACCAGACAGGGGAGGGTTCACACTGAAGCTTTCTTT.

This clonotype has a count of ten or more. The chain recombines TRBV4-3 with TRBJ2-1; maybe TRBD2 (5 bases). The CDR3 runs to 13 residues. The germline V and J ends were trimmed by 3 bases and 6 bases, with 9 bases remaining between them. Germline CDR1 is LGHNA and CDR2 is YSLEER. Written as DNA, the CDR3 is TGCGCCAGCAGCCACCCCGCGGGCAATGAGCAGTTCTTC. Its protein is CASSHPAGNEQFF.

The table lists this clonotype with a few counts. The chain joins TRBV12-3 or TRBV12-4 to TRBJ2-5; D is undetermined. V gave up 10 bases and J gave up 4 bases, with 10 bases separating them. The CDR3 extends over 11 amino acids. CDR3 bases: TGTGCCACTTTGGTGAGAGAGACCCAGTACTTC. This sequence encodes CATLVRETQYF.

This clonotype was seen only a few times. The rearrangement uses TRBV14 and TRBJ2-7; a possible D gene is TRBD2 (5 bases). The V gene's germline CDR1 is SGHDN and CDR2 FVKESK. The CDR3 has 13 amino acids. The V end was cut by 5 bases, the J end by 2 bases, with 10 bases between. The CDR3 spells CASSLLGTYEQYF. The CDR3 DNA reads TGTGCCAGCAGCTTACTAGGAACCTACGAGCAGTACTTC.

This clonotype was seen only a few times. The J gene is TRBJ2-1, the V gene TRBV27; possibly TRBD2 for D (6 bases). Germline CDR1 reads MNHEY; CDR2 reads SMNVEV (reference sequence). The CDR3 sequence is 16 residues long. Trimming removed 5 bases at V and 2 bases at J, with 16 bases between. Written as DNA, the CDR3 is TGTGCCAGCAGTCCCAGGGAGGCAGGAGCCTACAATGAGCAGTTCTTC. This codes for CASSPREAGAYNEQFF.

This clonotype was found a few times. V and J are TRBV5-1 and TRBJ2-1, with 10 positions matching TRBD2. Trimming at V came to 3 bases and at J to 2 bases, leaving 5 bases not matched to a gene. This CDR3 has 16 amino acids. Germline V lookup: CDR1 SGHRS, CDR2 YFSETQ. DNA of the CDR3: TGCGCCAGCAGCTACCAGCGGGGGGGCACCTACAATGAGCAGTTCTTC. Translating it yields CASSYQRGGTYNEQFF.

This rearrangement joins TRBV7-2 to TRBJ1-2, with D possibly being TRBD1 (5 bases). The CDR3 contains 14 residues. Per the germline V gene, CDR1 is SGHTA and CDR2 is FQGNSA. V was pared by 5 bases and J by 3 bases, with 13 bases between. CDR3 bases: TGTGCCAGCAGCCCCGGGGAGGGGTACTATGGCTACACCTTC. Protein: CASSPGEGYYGYTF.

V is TRBV12-3 or TRBV12-4 and J is TRBJ1-2; 9 nucleotides match TRBD1. With V trimmed by 5 bases and J by 5 bases, 9 bases remained unmatched. The CDR3 sequence is 15 residues long. The CDR3 sequence is CASSPSRTGEYGYTF. DNA for the CDR3: TGTGCCAGCAGTCCATCCAGGACAGGGGAGTATGGCTACACCTTC.

The chain combines TRBV7-2 with TRBJ2-1; D remains unclear. This CDR3 contains 13 residues. Trimming stripped 1 base from V and 8 bases from J, with 9 bases between. The V gene's germline CDR1 is SGHTA and CDR2 FQGNSA. In nucleotides, the CDR3 is TGTGCCAGCAGCTTAGTAGATGGCCATGAGCAGTTCTTC. Translated: CASSLVDGHEQFF.

This clonotype was detected ten times or more. CDR3 nucleotide sequence: TGCGCCAGCAGCCCGCTTTCCGGGACCCCCTCCTACAATGAGCAGTTCTTC. Its translation: CASSPLSGTPSYNEQFF. The chain has TRBV4-1 and TRBJ2-1; D is possibly TRBD1 or TRBD2 (5 bases each). V lost 4 bases to trimming and J lost 0 bases, with 16 bases between them. From germline, CDR1 is MGHRA and CDR2 YSYEKL. This CDR3 has 17 residues.

This clonotype was observed a few times. CDR3 region: CASSLELTSAEQFF. The CDR3 DNA reads as TGCGCCAGCAGCTTGGAACTGACCTCGGCTGAGCAGTTCTTC. The chain combines TRBV5-1 with TRBJ2-1; D is unclear. This CDR3 spans 14 amino acids. V shed 0 bases and J shed 9 bases, with 13 bases lying between them. CDR1 and CDR2 from the germline V gene are SGHRS and YFSETQ.

This clonotype was counted a few times. The chain recombines TRBV9 with TRBJ1-2; D uncertain. The CDR3 totals 16 residues. Between the trimmed V and J ends, which lost 0 bases and 0 bases, there was a span of 12 bases. The V gene's germline CDR1 is SGDLS and CDR2 YYNGEE. The CDR3 DNA follows: TGTGCCAGCAGCGTAGTTCCCGCTGGGGCTAACTATGGCTACACCTTC. This translates into CASSVVPAGANYGYTF.

The table lists this clonotype with a few counts. The chain's CDR3 is CASSKQGLSTDTQYF. The CDR3 coding sequence is TGTGCCAGCAGCAAACAGGGGCTCAGCACAGATACGCAGTATTTT. V and J are TRBV12-3 or TRBV12-4 and TRBJ2-3, with 7 bases aligning to TRBD1. With 6 bases clipped from V and 0 bases from J, the junction kept 6 bases outside the gene matches. This CDR3 comprises 15 residues.

The rearrangement links TRBV5-1 to TRBJ2-6; perhaps D is TRBD1 or TRBD2 (5 bases each). The germline gives CDR1 SGHRS, CDR2 YFSETQ. This CDR3 contains 17 residues. Trimming stripped 0 bases from V and 3 bases from J, with 13 bases between. The DNA for the CDR3 is TGCGCCAGCAGCTTGGCCGGGAAGGGGCTTGGGGCCAACGTCCTGACTTTC. It specifies CASSLAGKGLGANVLTF.

The CDR3 sequence: CASRSLAGGSTDEQYV. The CDR3 DNA reads TGTGCCAGCAGATCACTAGCGGGGGGATCCACAGACGAGCAGTACGTC. This chain links TRBV27 with TRBJ2-7; 12 positions match TRBD2. V lost 6 bases, J lost 5 bases, and 11 bases stayed unmatched. Germline CDR1 MNHEY, CDR2 SMNVEV (reference sequence). The CDR3 length is 16 residues.

The gene calls are TRBV2 and TRBJ2-1; D is ambiguous. The CDR3 is 14 amino acids. Germline V gene data show CDR1 as SNHLY and CDR2 as FYNNEI. Trimming took 7 bases from V and 8 from J, leaving 18 bases between them. CDR3 DNA sequence: TGTGCCAGCAAACCCCCTTTTGCTATCTATGAGCAGTTCTTC. Translating it yields CASKPPFAIYEQFF.

The chain uses TRBV5-1 and TRBJ2-1, with D tentatively TRBD1 (6 bases). Germline-derived CDR1 and CDR2 are SGHRS and YFSETQ. V lost 0 bases and J 1 base, leaving 8 bases between the germline ends. The CDR3 extends over 15 amino acids. The CDR3, as DNA: TGCGCCAGCAGCTTGGAACAGGGATCCTACAATGAGCAGTTCTTC. It translates to CASSLEQGSYNEQFF.

In its sample, this clonotype was seen a few times. The rearrangement uses TRBV10-3 and TRBJ2-7; D is possibly TRBD1 (6 bases). Trimming shortened V by 5 bases and J by 4 bases, and 12 bases separated the two germline ends. This CDR3 comprises 13 residues. CDR1 ENHRY and CDR2 SYGVKD come from the germline V gene. The DNA of the CDR3 is TGTGCCATCAGTCAACAGGGTTCTTACGAGCAGTACGTC. As protein: CAISQQGSYEQYV.

This CDR3 is CASSQEPGSETQYF. The CDR3 bases are TGCGCCAGCAGCCAAGAACCGGGTTCGGAGACCCAGTACTTC. The V call is TRBV4-3, the J call TRBJ2-5; no clear D gene. Trimming cost V 0 bases and J 5 bases, with 10 bases left between them. The CDR3 runs 14 residues. Per the germline V gene, CDR1 is LGHNA and CDR2 is YSLEER.

This clonotype turned up a few times. This chain joins TRBV27 and TRBJ2-1; 10 bases align to TRBD2. The germline gives CDR1 MNHEY, CDR2 SMNVEV (reference sequence). The V and J ends lost 5 bases and 4 bases, in that order; junction bases with no gene match: 8. CDR3 size: 16 residues. The CDR3 is CASSPLTSGEYNEQFF. Here the CDR3 DNA reads TGTGCCAGCAGTCCCCTAACTAGCGGGGAATACAATGAGCAGTTCTTC.

The chain links TRBV6-5 to TRBJ1-4; unclear D gene. The CDR3 spans 14 residues. The V end was cut by 7 bases, the J end by 3 bases, with 12 bases between. The germline CDR1 and CDR2 sequences are MNHEY and SVGAGI. The CDR3 loop reads CASTGPGSNEKLFF. The CDR3, as DNA: TGTGCCAGCACGGGTCCAGGATCTAATGAAAAACTGTTTTTT.

This clonotype has only a few counts. This chain connects TRBV5-6 to TRBJ1-1; TRBD1 aligns across 11 bases. The junction had 3 bases not matched to a gene; V was cut back by 4 bases and J by 7 bases. This CDR3 contains 13 residues. Germline V lookup: CDR1 SGHDT, CDR2 YYEEEE. The CDR3 protein is CASSPGTGGEAFF. The CDR3 nucleotides are TGTGCCAGCAGCCCGGGGACAGGGGGTGAAGCTTTCTTT.

This clonotype showed up just a few times. This sequence joins TRBV12-3 or TRBV12-4 and TRBJ2-1; D gene ambiguous. The CDR3 totals 14 residues. V was pared by 5 bases and J by 6 bases, with 14 bases between. In DNA form, the CDR3 reads TGTGCCAGCAGTATGACCCCCGACTCCAATGAGCAGTTCTTC. Its translation: CASSMTPDSNEQFF.